A selection of T cell receptor beta chains follows, all from one sample in a study of T-cell reconstitution after alpha-beta-depleted transplantation in children. TCRdb independently ran MiXCR on the PCR reads; one entry per CDR3 protein. The sample carries about 300,000 distinct CDR3 sequences, about a tenth recorded once. The sequences come from PBMCs, collected before TCRalphabeta/CD19-depleted stem cell transplant. These receptors were collected from a boy younger than two with acute myeloid leukemia, due to receive a stem cell transplant. The CDR3 runs from the conserved cysteine through the conserved F or W. A D gene is named only where the DNA matches it firmly. Only part of the rows carry a size: once, few, many, or a class if the clone is expanded.

V gene,J gene,clone size,D gene,CDR3 DNA,CDR3 protein
TRBV6-5,TRBJ2-7,many,-,TGTGCCAGCATACGAGCGGGCCATGCCTACGAGCAGTACTTC,CASIRAGHAYEQYF
TRBV7-3,TRBJ2-2,many,TRBD1,TGTGCCAGCAGCTTAGGGGGACAGGGGAACACCGGGGAGCTGTTTTTT,CASSLGGQGNTGELFF
TRBV27,TRBJ2-7,many,TRBD1,TGTGCCAGCAGTTACTATCCGGGACAGCTCTACGAGCAGTACTTC,CASSYYPGQLYEQYF
TRBV4-1,TRBJ2-2,-,-,TGCGCCAGCAGCCAAGTGTGGAGGGAGAACACCGGGGAGCTGTTTTTT,CASSQVWRENTGELFF
TRBV6-1,TRBJ2-1,many,TRBD2,TGTGCCAGCAGAGCCTCGGTAGCGGGGGGCCTGAGGGATGAGCAGTTCTTC,CASRASVAGGLRDEQFF
TRBV28,TRBJ2-3,-,-,TGTGCCAGCAGGAGCCCGCGGTTTACGCAGTATTTT,CASRSPRFTQYF
TRBV6-6,TRBJ1-1,many,-,TGTGCCAGCAGTAAACAGGACCTGAACACTGAAGCTTTCTTT,CASSKQDLNTEAFF
TRBV5-5,TRBJ2-3,many,-,TGTGCCAGCAGCCTACGTGGGGGAAGCACAGATACGCAGTATTTT,CASSLRGGSTDTQYF
TRBV20-1,TRBJ2-1,many,-,TGCAGTGCTAAAGAGGGCCTTCCCTCCTACAATGAGCAGTTCTTC,CSAKEGLPSYNEQFF
TRBV28,TRBJ2-5,many,-,TGTGCCAGCAGTTTACTAGCGGAGACCCAGTACTTC,CASSLLAETQYF
TRBV29-1,TRBJ2-1,many,TRBD2,TGCAGCGCGGGACTAGCGGCTTACAATGAGCAGTTCTTC,CSAGLAAYNEQFF
TRBV28,TRBJ2-1,many,-,TGTGCCAGCAGTCCCGGGACGGAGACCTACAATGAGCAGTTCTTC,CASSPGTETYNEQFF
TRBV15,TRBJ2-3,-,TRBD1,TGTGCCACCAGCAGAGATCCGACAGGGGCGACAGATACGCAGTATTTT,CATSRDPTGATDTQYF
TRBV5-1,TRBJ2-1,few,TRBD2,TGCGCCAGCAGCTTATCCGGGACTAGCGGGAGGGCCGCTGAGCAGTTCTTC,CASSLSGTSGRAAEQFF
TRBV24-1,TRBJ2-2,many,TRBD2,TGTGCCACCAGTGACCGGACTAGCGGGATGGCCACCGGGGAGCTGTTTTTT,CATSDRTSGMATGELFF
TRBV20-1,TRBJ2-7,-,TRBD2,TGCTGTGCTAGAGCTAATCCCGGGACTAGCGGGGACTTTAGCTACGAGCAGTACTTC,CCARANPGTSGDFSYEQYF
TRBV24-1,TRBJ1-2,many,TRBD1,TGTGCCACCGCTGACAGGGAAAACTATGGCTACACCTTC,CATADRENYGYTF
TRBV4-1,TRBJ2-7,many,TRBD1,TGCGCCAGCAGCCGTCGACAGGGCTACGAGCAGTACTTC,CASSRRQGYEQYF
TRBV18,TRBJ2-3,many,-,TGTGCCAGCTCACCACTCCAGGGTATAAGCACAGATACGCAGTATTTT,CASSPLQGISTDTQYF
TRBV5-5,TRBJ1-5,many,-,TGTGCCAGCAGCCCCCCGGGTGCGGGTCAGCCCCAGCATTTT,CASSPPGAGQPQHF
TRBV5-5,TRBJ2-2,few,-,TGTGCCAGCAGCTTTCGAGACAGCTTCGCGAACACCGGGGAGCTGTTTTTT,CASSFRDSFANTGELFF
TRBV4-3,TRBJ2-5,many,TRBD1,TGCGCCAGCAGCCAAGATCGACAGGGAGAGACCCAGTACTTC,CASSQDRQGETQYF
TRBV7-2,TRBJ2-3,many,TRBD2,TGTGCCAGCAGCACTCGGACTAGCGGCACAGATACGCAGTATTTT,CASSTRTSGTDTQYF
TRBV7-6,TRBJ2-7,many,TRBD2,TGTGCCAGCAGCGATGGGACTAGCGGAAACTACGAGCAGTACTTC,CASSDGTSGNYEQYF
TRBV29-1,TRBJ2-5,many,TRBD1,TGCAGCGTTCCGGGACAGGTCCCCTCTCAAGAGACCCAGTACTTC,CSVPGQVPSQETQYF
TRBV7-2,TRBJ2-3,many,TRBD2,TGTGCCAGCAGCTTATATAGCGGGCTAAGCACAGATACGCAGTATTTT,CASSLYSGLSTDTQYF
TRBV4-1,TRBJ2-1,-,TRBD2,TGCGCCAGCAGCCAAGTCCGCGGCGGGAGGGTTTACTACAATGAGCAGTTCTTC,CASSQVRGGRVYYNEQFF
TRBV28,TRBJ1-4,-,TRBD1,TGTGCCAGCGCCTTACAGGGGGCTGGTGAAAAACTGTTTTTT,CASALQGAGEKLFF
TRBV20-1,TRBJ2-5,many,TRBD2,TGCAGTGCTATGCCCCAACTAGCGACCCAAGAGACCCAGTACTTC,CSAMPQLATQETQYF
TRBV12-3/TRBV12-4,TRBJ2-3,many,-,TGTGCCAGCACCCCCGGGGCTTTAGATACGCAGTATTTT,CASTPGALDTQYF
TRBV6-2/TRBV6-3,TRBJ2-7,many,TRBD1,TGTGCCAGCAACCACGCAGGGGGTTCCTCCTACGAGCAGTACTTC,CASNHAGGSSYEQYF
TRBV16,TRBJ2-1,many,TRBD1,TGTGCCAGCAGCCAATTAAGGACAGGGTACAATGAGCAGTTCTTC,CASSQLRTGYNEQFF
TRBV29-1,TRBJ2-1,many,-,TGCAGCGTTCCAGCGGACCCTGGCAATGAGCAGTTCTTC,CSVPADPGNEQFF
TRBV5-5,TRBJ2-1,many,-,TGTGCCAGCAGCTGGTCAGCATACAATGAGCAGTTCTTC,CASSWSAYNEQFF
TRBV13,TRBJ2-7,many,-,TGTGCCAGCAGCCCGGGACTCATGTACGAGCAGTACTTC,CASSPGLMYEQYF
TRBV6-5,TRBJ2-1,few,TRBD2,TGTGCCAGCAGTTACCTAGGGGCGGGAGAACGCCATGAGCAGTTCTTC,CASSYLGAGERHEQFF
TRBV12-5,TRBJ2-1,-,TRBD2,TGTGCTAGTGGTTTGGGACTAGCGGGCTATAACAATGAGCAGTTCTTC,CASGLGLAGYNNEQFF
TRBV7-2,TRBJ2-7,-,-,TGTGCCAGCAGCTTAGTATCGGGGCTGGGTTCCTACGAGCAGTACTTC,CASSLVSGLGSYEQYF
TRBV12-3/TRBV12-4,TRBJ2-3,-,-,TGTGCCAGCAGTTTGCCCAGGGTCCCCACAGATACGCAGTATTTT,CASSLPRVPTDTQYF
TRBV24-1,TRBJ2-5,many,-,TGTGCCACCAGTGATTTGCACGAGACCCAGTACTTC,CATSDLHETQYF
TRBV5-1,TRBJ2-1,many,-,TGCGCCAGCAGCGGGGCACGAAACAATGAGCAGTTCTTC,CASSGARNNEQFF
TRBV10-3,TRBJ2-5,many,-,TGTGCCATCAGTAAGGGGACTTCTGAAGGAGAGACCCAGTACTTC,CAISKGTSEGETQYF
TRBV12-3/TRBV12-4,TRBJ1-6,many,-,TGTGCCAGCACCAGTTGGACTTTCGCCTTGGCACCCCTCCACTTT,CASTSWTFALAPLHF
TRBV12-3/TRBV12-4,TRBJ2-1,many,TRBD1,TGTGCCAGCAGTTTAGCTACCGGGACAGCCTACAATGAGCAGTTCTTC,CASSLATGTAYNEQFF
TRBV5-1,TRBJ2-5,many,-,TGCGCCAGCAGCTTGGAAGGGGGGCAGTGGGAGACCCAGTACTTC,CASSLEGGQWETQYF